What follows are 29 T cell receptor beta chains derived from one specimen sequenced in a study of blood T cell repertoires in COVID-19. Sequencing was performed with immunoSEQ multiplex PCR; in TCRdb, only in-frame clones are kept and a portion is missing. The sample contains more than 100,000 clones, around 82% of which appear only once. Sequences were obtained from peripheral blood. The receptors originated from a woman in her twenties or thirties who had recovered from COVID-19.

This chain links TRBV30 with TRBJ1-5, with D tentatively TRBD1 (5 bases). This CDR3 comprises 12 residues. The ends were cut back, 0 bases at V and 9 bases at J, with 9 bases in the middle. Per the germline V gene, CDR1 is GTSNPN and CDR2 is SVGIG (reference sequence). The CDR3 region is CAWSVRGGPQHF. CDR3 DNA sequence: TGTGCCTGGAGTGTACGGGGGGGGCCCCAGCATTTT.

Comment on this clone: In the same sample, other DNA sequences code for this CDR3. V and J are TRBV6-5 and TRBJ1-1, with D possibly TRBD1 on 5 matching bases. Trimming stripped 2 bases from V and 2 bases from J, with 6 bases between. Germline assignment: CDR1 MNHEY and CDR2 SVGAGI. The CDR3 length is 13 residues. The CDR3 loop reads CASSYRGNTEAFF. The DNA for the CDR3 is TGTGCCAGCAGTTACAGGGGTAACACTGAAGCTTTCTTT.

This clone was seen a few times. This rearrangement joins TRBV27 to TRBJ2-2; 12 bases match TRBD1. J lost 1 base, V lost 3 bases, and 12 bases had no gene match. This CDR3 has 20 residues. Germline CDR1 MNHEY, CDR2 SMNVEV (reference sequence). The CDR3 region is CASSFFGTGTGGRNTGELFF. The DNA of the CDR3 is TGTGCCAGCAGTTTCTTCGGTACCGGGACAGGGGGCCGGAACACCGGGGAGCTGTTTTTT.

J is TRBJ2-7 and V is TRBV6-5, with TRBD2 as a possible D gene (6 bases). Germline V lookup: CDR1 MNHEY, CDR2 SVGAGI. CDR3 length equals 13 residues. The V end was cut by 5 bases, the J end by 8 bases, with 16 bases between. As DNA, the CDR3 is TGTGCCAGCAGTAGCCTGGGGGGATCCAAGCAGTACTTC. Its translation: CASSSLGGSKQYF.

The chain employs TRBV6-2 or TRBV6-3 and TRBJ2-2; 9 bases are shared with TRBD1. This CDR3 region has 15 residues. Germline CDR1 is MNHEY and CDR2 is SVGEGT. V trimming: 6 bases; J trimming: 8 bases; junction bases outside the gene matches: 10. The CDR3 protein is CASSLLGTGTGELFF. CDR3 DNA: TGTGCCAGCAGCCTCTTAGGGACAGGGACTGGGGAGCTGTTTTTT.

This sequence joins TRBV3-1 (or the pseudogene TRBV3-2) and TRBJ2-7; D perhaps matches TRBD2 (5 bases). Germline values: CDR1 LGHDT, CDR2 YNNKEL (reference sequence). Trimming took off 1 base at V and 2 bases at J, with 15 bases between the two ends. This CDR3 is 16 amino acids long. The CDR3 protein is CASSQVSQRLTYEQYF. CDR3 nucleotides: TGTGCCAGCAGCCAAGTCTCCCAGCGGCTAACCTACGAGCAGTACTTC.

The J gene is TRBJ2-7, the V gene TRBV27; 9 bases fit TRBD2. The CDR3 consists of 15 residues. Per the germline V gene, CDR1 is MNHEY and CDR2 is SMNVEV (reference sequence). Trimming cost V 2 bases and J 5 bases; bases outside gene matches: 7. The CDR3 bases are TGTGCCAGCAGTTTACCCCTAGCGGGACCGAACGAGCAGTACTTC. It codes for CASSLPLAGPNEQYF.

This sequence joins TRBV7-9 and TRBJ1-1; tentative D call: TRBD1 (5 bases). This CDR3 comprises 16 residues. Germline values: CDR1 SEHNR, CDR2 FQNEAQ (reference sequence). The germline V and J ends were trimmed by 4 bases and 1 base, with 16 bases remaining between them. The CDR3 reads CASSSTGQGRNTEAFF. CDR3 bases: TGTGCCAGCAGCTCCACGGGTCAGGGCCGGAACACTGAAGCTTTCTTT.

The chain carries TRBV11-2 and TRBJ2-7; a possible D gene is TRBD2 (7 bases). Germline loops: CDR1 SGHAT, CDR2 FQNNGV. The V and J ends lost 0 bases and 2 bases respectively, with 23 bases between them. The CDR3 runs 19 residues. The CDR3 here is CASSLDGVAGTRGPYEQYF. The CDR3 DNA follows: TGTGCCAGCAGCTTAGATGGGGTAGCGGGTACCAGGGGTCCCTACGAGCAGTACTTC. Full variable domain (outside the CDR3, taken from reference TRBV11-2 and TRBJ2-7): EAGVAQSPRYKIIEKRQSVAFWCNPISGHATLYWYQQILGQGPKLLIQFQNNGVVDDSQLPKDRFSAERLKGVDSTLKIQPAKLEDSAVYLCASSLDGVAGTRGPYEQYFGPGTRLTVT.

The chain is built from TRBV18 and TRBJ1-6; 7 bases fit TRBD1. Germline values: CDR1 KGHSH, CDR2 LQKENI. This CDR3 has 15 amino acids. V was clipped by 4 bases and J by 5 bases; unmatched bases: 5. In nucleotides, the CDR3 is TGTGCCAGCTCACGAACAGGGGCGGATAATTCACCCCTCCACTTT. Amino acid sequence: CASSRTGADNSPLHF.

The rearrangement uses TRBV27 and TRBJ2-2; D is possibly TRBD1 (6 bases). Germline V gene data show CDR1 as MNHEY and CDR2 as SMNVEV (reference sequence). The CDR3 spans 15 residues. Between the trimmed V and J ends, which lost 6 bases and 2 bases, there was a span of 13 bases. This CDR3 is CASSRTDSNTGELFF. In DNA, the CDR3 is TGTGCCAGCAGCCGGACAGACAGTAACACCGGGGAGCTGTTTTTT.

The rearrangement joins TRBV6-5 to TRBJ1-1, with D possibly being TRBD1 (5 bases). Trimming took 6 bases from V and 3 from J, leaving 14 bases between them. Germline loops: CDR1 MNHEY, CDR2 SVGAGI. The CDR3 consists of 14 residues. CDR3 sequence: CASSLGRGYTEAFF. The CDR3 DNA is TGTGCCAGCAGCCTGGGGCGGGGATACACTGAAGCTTTCTTT.

J is TRBJ2-7 and V is TRBV6-5, with a weak D call TRBD1 (6 bases). Germline assignment: CDR1 MNHEY and CDR2 SVGAGI. Trimming cost V 6 bases and J 2 bases, with 11 bases left between them. The CDR3 totals 13 residues. CDR3 DNA sequence: TGTGCCAGCAGACCCGGGACAACCTACGAGCAGTACTTC. It translates to CASRPGTTYEQYF.

This clone appeared once. This sequence joins TRBV7-2 and TRBJ1-1; 9 nucleotides match TRBD1. This CDR3 is built from 14 residues. Germline CDR1 and CDR2: SGHTA and FQGNSA. V shed 4 bases, J shed 8 bases, and the junction held 8 bases outside the gene matches. In nucleotides, the CDR3 is TGTGCCAGCAGCTCCTACGGGACAGGGTACGAAGCTTTCTTT. Translated: CASSSYGTGYEAFF.

The chain has TRBV11-2 and TRBJ1-2; D perhaps matches TRBD1 (5 bases). Germline CDR1 SGHAT, CDR2 FQNNGV. V was pared by 5 bases and J by 8 bases, with 15 bases between. CDR3 length: 13 amino acids. CDR3 protein: CASSTSREAGYTF. CDR3 coding DNA: TGTGCCAGCAGCACTAGCAGGGAGGCGGGCTACACCTTC.

The V gene is TRBV18, the J gene TRBJ1-5, with D perhaps TRBD1 (6 bases). Trimming pared 4 bases from V and 7 bases from J, leaving 14 bases between. Germline assignment: CDR1 KGHSH and CDR2 LQKENI. The CDR3 runs 14 residues. The CDR3 DNA is TGTGCCAGCTCACGAGGACAGACGAAACAGCCCCAGCATTTT. Amino acids: CASSRGQTKQPQHF. The whole variable domain, filled in from reference TRBV18 and TRBJ1-5, reads NAGVMQNPRHLVRRRGQEARLRCSPMKGHSHVYWYRQLPEEGLKFMVYLQKENIIDESGMPKERFSAEFPKEGPSILRIQQVVRGDSAAYFCASSRGQTKQPQHFGDGTRLSIL.

This clone has a handful of counts. This chain links TRBV18 with TRBJ1-3; 8 nucleotides align to TRBD1. The J segment lost 4 bases and the V segment lost 1 base, leaving 6 bases of the junction unmatched. CDR1 is KGHSH, CDR2 LQKENI, per germline. The CDR3 is made up of 16 amino acids. The CDR3 loop is CASSPRQGAPGNTIYF. The CDR3 DNA is TGTGCCAGCTCACCACGTCAGGGGGCGCCCGGAAACACCATATATTTT.

CDR3: CASSQDLWGSGGYGYTF. The DNA for the CDR3 is TGCGCCAGCAGCCAAGATCTTTGGGGTTCCGGAGGGTATGGCTACACCTTC. The gene calls are TRBV4-1 and TRBJ1-2; D is uncertain. Per the germline V gene, CDR1 is MGHRA and CDR2 is YSYEKL. With 0 bases removed from V and 5 bases from J, the gap between germline ends came to 19 bases. The CDR3 runs to 17 residues.

The chain uses TRBV6-5 and TRBJ2-1; TRBD1 agrees at 7 bases. This CDR3 is 13 amino acids long. V lost 5 bases to trimming and J lost 7 bases; unmatched junction nucleotides: 5. Germline V CDR1 and CDR2: MNHEY, SVGAGI. CDR3 amino acids: CASSTGEWNEQFF. CDR3 nucleotide sequence: TGTGCCAGCAGTACAGGGGAGTGGAATGAGCAGTTCTTC.

The chain joins TRBV5-1 to TRBJ2-5; D is possibly TRBD2 (6 bases). The germline CDR1 and CDR2 sequences are SGHRS and YFSETQ. Trimming removed 4 bases at V and 4 bases at J, with 14 bases between. CDR3 length: 14 amino acids. The CDR3 DNA reads as TGCGCCAGCAGCATCGGACTAACTAGAGAGACCCAGTACTTC. Translating it yields CASSIGLTRETQYF.

The genes are TRBV2 and TRBJ2-7; 7 nucleotides match TRBD2. The CDR3 covers 16 residues. CDR1 and CDR2 from the germline V gene are SNHLY and FYNNEI. V shed 2 bases, J shed 0 bases, and the junction held 7 bases outside the gene matches. CDR3 residues: CASSERGRGLSYEQYF. DNA for the CDR3: TGTGCCAGCAGTGAACGTGGGAGGGGCCTCTCCTACGAGCAGTACTTC.

This clone was picked up one time. The chain has TRBV7-3 and TRBJ2-3; D uncertain. CDR1 is SGHTA and CDR2 is FQGTGA in the germline V gene. The V and J ends lost 3 bases and 6 bases respectively, with 7 bases between them. The CDR3 covers 12 residues. The CDR3 spells CASSFSRDTQYF. The DNA of the CDR3 is TGTGCCAGCAGCTTTTCTAGGGATACGCAGTATTTT.

This chain joins TRBV5-1 and TRBJ2-1, with TRBD2 identical over 7 bases. V gave up 4 bases and J gave up 0 bases; unmatched junction bases: 4. Germline CDR1 is SGHRS and CDR2 is YFSETQ. CDR3 length: 15 residues. This CDR3 is CASSPRTSSYNEQFF. In DNA, the CDR3 is TGCGCCAGCAGCCCAAGGACTAGCTCCTACAATGAGCAGTTCTTC.

The V and J genes are TRBV10-3 and TRBJ2-7, with 11 bases that match TRBD1. This CDR3 comprises 15 residues. With 6 bases clipped from V and 5 bases from J, the junction kept 9 bases outside the gene matches. CDR1 and CDR2 from the germline V gene are ENHRY and SYGVKD. The CDR3: CAIRAPGQGVHEQYF. CDR3 coding DNA: TGTGCCATCAGGGCTCCGGGACAGGGGGTCCACGAGCAGTACTTC.

The J gene is TRBJ2-5, the V gene TRBV5-6; 7 bases line up with TRBD2. After removal of 5 bases from V and 1 base from J, the junction contained 2 bases not matched to a gene. The CDR3 loop spans 13 amino acids. Germline CDR1 and CDR2: SGHDT and YYEEEE. Written as DNA, the CDR3 is TGTGCCAGCAGTGGGGGGGTCCAAGAGACCCAGTACTTC. Translation gives CASSGGVQETQYF.

The genes are TRBV6-2 or TRBV6-3 and TRBJ2-3, with 11 positions matching TRBD2. Germline CDR1 reads MNHEY; CDR2 reads SVGEGT. CDR3 length: 17 residues. After removal of 5 bases from V and 0 bases from J, the junction contained 7 bases not matched to a gene. DNA of the CDR3: TGTGCCAGCAGTGCGGGACTAGCGGAATCTAGCACAGATACGCAGTATTTT. Its protein product is CASSAGLAESSTDTQYF.

The chain employs TRBV9 and TRBJ2-5; 11 bases are shared with TRBD2. This CDR3 is 16 amino acids long. V was clipped by 4 bases and J by 1 base; unmatched bases: 6. Per germline, CDR1 SGDLS and CDR2 YYNGEE. The CDR3 loop reads CASSPIAGGTQETQYF. As DNA, the CDR3 is TGTGCCAGCAGCCCTATAGCGGGAGGGACCCAAGAGACCCAGTACTTC.

V gene TRBV7-2 combines with J gene TRBJ2-7; 10 bases fit TRBD1. Germline CDR1 reads SGHTA; CDR2 reads FQGNSA. Unmatched junction bases numbered 0, after V lost 8 bases and J lost 2 bases. The CDR3 length is 12 residues. Here the CDR3 DNA reads TGTGCCAGCGGACAGGGGGCCTACGAGCAGTACTTC. Residues: CASGQGAYEQYF.

This sequence joins TRBV11-1 and TRBJ2-3; TRBD1 matches 9 bases. The CDR3 loop spans 14 amino acids. Unmatched junction bases numbered 2, after V lost 5 bases and J lost 2 bases. Germline values: CDR1 SGHAT, CDR2 FQDESV (reference sequence). In nucleotides, the CDR3 is TGTGCCAGCAGCCGGACAGGGGACACAGATACGCAGTATTTT. This gives the protein CASSRTGDTDTQYF.